Shown below are 4 T cell receptor beta chains from a single sample sequenced in a study of regulatory T cells in long-lasting Graves disease. As for time point: newly diagnosed GD, antithyroid drugs for less than 3 months. The TCR library was prepared using RNA isolated from PBMCs. CDR3 regions were amplified by Arm-PCR using iRepertoire HTBI primers to build TCR beta libraries. TCRdb re-derived calls from the multiplex PCR reads in MiXCR, one entry per CDR3 protein. The sample lists fewer than 650,000 distinct CDR3 sequences; 16% were seen once. These data are also associated with another study on T cells in Graves' hyperthyroidism and ophthalmopathy.

Specimen: peripheral blood mononuclear cells (PBMCs), collected at new diagnosis, from a patient treated with antithyroid drugs. The source of these receptors is a woman under 40 with Graves disease.

The rearrangement links TRBV14 to TRBJ2-5, with D uncertain. V was trimmed by 1 base and J by 1 base, leaving 10 bases between them. The CDR3 is made up of 15 amino acids. Germline values: CDR1 SGHDN, CDR2 FVKESK. The CDR3 spells CASSQVFWFQETQYF. DNA for the CDR3: TGTGCCAGCAGCCAAGTTTTTTGGTTCCAAGAGACCCAGTACTTC.

This clonotype was observed a few times. The J gene is TRBJ2-2, the V gene TRBV6-5; 11 bases fit TRBD2. The germline CDR1 and CDR2 sequences are MNHEY and SVGAGI. The CDR3 extends over 18 amino acids. Trimming took 4 bases from V and 4 from J; bases not matched to a gene: 11. In DNA, the CDR3 is TGTGCCAGCAGTTCGGGGGTCTTAGCGGGAGGGATCACCGGGGAGCTGTTTTTT. Amino acid sequence: CASSSGVLAGGITGELFF.

Many counts were recorded for this clonotype. The chain's CDR3 is CASSSTLGTGNYGYTF. CDR3 coding DNA: TGTGCCAGCAGTTCCACGTTAGGGACAGGGAACTATGGCTACACCTTC. J is TRBJ1-2 and V is TRBV6-5; 9 bases align to TRBD1. Looked up from germline, CDR1 is MNHEY and CDR2 is SVGAGI. V shed 4 bases, J shed 2 bases, and the junction held 8 bases outside the gene matches. This CDR3 contains 16 residues.

This clonotype was detected ten times or more. The CDR3 protein is CASSLPGRVEAFF. The CDR3 region has the DNA TGTGCCAGCAGCTTACCGGGGCGAGTTGAAGCTTTCTTT. The chain is built from TRBV7-8 and TRBJ1-1; D might be TRBD1 (5 bases). This CDR3 has 13 amino acids. Germline-derived CDR1 and CDR2 are SGHVS and FQNEAQ. With 2 bases removed from V and 7 bases from J, the gap between germline ends came to 11 bases.